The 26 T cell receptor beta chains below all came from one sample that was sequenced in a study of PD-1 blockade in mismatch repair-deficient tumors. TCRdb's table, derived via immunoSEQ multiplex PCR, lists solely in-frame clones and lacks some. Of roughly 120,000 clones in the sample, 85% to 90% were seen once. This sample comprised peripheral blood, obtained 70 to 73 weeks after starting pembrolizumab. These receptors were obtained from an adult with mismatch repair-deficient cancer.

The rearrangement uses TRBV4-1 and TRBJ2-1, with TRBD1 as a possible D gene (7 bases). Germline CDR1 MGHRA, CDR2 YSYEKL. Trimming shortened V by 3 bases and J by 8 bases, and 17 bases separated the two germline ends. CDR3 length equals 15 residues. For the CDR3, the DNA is TGCGCCAGCAGCCACAGGAGGGGGCTCAGGGATGAGCAGTTCTTC. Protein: CASSHRRGLRDEQFF.

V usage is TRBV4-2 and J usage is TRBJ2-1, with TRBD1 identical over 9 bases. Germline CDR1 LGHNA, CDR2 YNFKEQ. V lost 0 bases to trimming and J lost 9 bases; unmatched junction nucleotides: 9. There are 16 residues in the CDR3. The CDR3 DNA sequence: TGTGCCAGCAGCCAAGATGCGGCACAGGGGGCGCCTGAGCAGTTCTTC. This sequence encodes CASSQDAAQGAPEQFF.

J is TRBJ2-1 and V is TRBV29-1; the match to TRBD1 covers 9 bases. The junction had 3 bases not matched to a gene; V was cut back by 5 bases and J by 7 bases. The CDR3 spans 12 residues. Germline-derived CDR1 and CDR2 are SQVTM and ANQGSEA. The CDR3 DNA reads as TGCAGCGTTCCGGGACAGGGAAATGAGCAGTTCTTC. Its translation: CSVPGQGNEQFF.

CDR3 sequence reads: CASSWQETQYF. In DNA, the CDR3 is TGTGCCAGCTCCTGGCAAGAGACCCAGTACTTC. The chain employs TRBV2 and TRBJ2-5; no firm D call. Germline V gene sequence: CDR1 SNHLY, CDR2 FYNNEI. CDR3 length: 11 residues. V was trimmed by 8 bases and J by 2 bases, leaving 6 bases between them.

The CDR3 bases are TGTGCCAGCCTAGCGGGAGGGGAATCAGATACGCAGTATTTT. This codes for CASLAGGESDTQYF. The V call is TRBV28, the J call TRBJ2-3; 12 bases line up with TRBD2. The CDR3 covers 14 residues. The V gene's germline CDR1 is MDHEN and CDR2 SYDVKM. After removal of 8 bases from V and 4 bases from J, the junction contained 4 bases not matched to a gene.

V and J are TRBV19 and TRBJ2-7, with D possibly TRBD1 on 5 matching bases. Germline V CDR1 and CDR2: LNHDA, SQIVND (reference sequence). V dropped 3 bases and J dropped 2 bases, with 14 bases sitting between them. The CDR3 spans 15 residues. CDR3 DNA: TGTGCCAGTAGTATCTCAGGGTACGGAGCCTACGAGCAGTACTTC. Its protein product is CASSISGYGAYEQYF.

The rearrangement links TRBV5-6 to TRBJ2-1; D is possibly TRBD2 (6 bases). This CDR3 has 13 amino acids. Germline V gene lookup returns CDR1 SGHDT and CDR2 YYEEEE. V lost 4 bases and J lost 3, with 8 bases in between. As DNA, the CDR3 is TGTGCCAGCAGCCCCGGGAGCTACAATGAGCAGTTCTTC. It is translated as CASSPGSYNEQFF. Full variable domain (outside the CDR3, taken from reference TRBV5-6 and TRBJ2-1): DAGVTQSPTHLIKTRGQQVTLRCSPKSGHDTVSWYQQALGQGPQFIFQYYEEEERQRGNFPDRFSGHQFPNYSSELNVNALLLGDSALYLCASSPGSYNEQFFGPGTRLTVL.

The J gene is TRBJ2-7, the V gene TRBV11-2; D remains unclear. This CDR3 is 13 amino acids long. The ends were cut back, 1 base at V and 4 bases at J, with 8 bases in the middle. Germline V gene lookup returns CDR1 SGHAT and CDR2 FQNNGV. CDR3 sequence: CASSLGIKYEQYF. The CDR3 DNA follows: TGTGCCAGCAGCTTAGGAATTAAATACGAGCAGTACTTC.

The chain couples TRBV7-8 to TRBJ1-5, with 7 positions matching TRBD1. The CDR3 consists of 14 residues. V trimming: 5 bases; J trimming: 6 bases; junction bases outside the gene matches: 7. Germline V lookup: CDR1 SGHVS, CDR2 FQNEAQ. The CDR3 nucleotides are TGTGCCAGCAGCATGTCCGGGACAGCTCAGCCCCAGCATTTT. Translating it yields CASSMSGTAQPQHF.

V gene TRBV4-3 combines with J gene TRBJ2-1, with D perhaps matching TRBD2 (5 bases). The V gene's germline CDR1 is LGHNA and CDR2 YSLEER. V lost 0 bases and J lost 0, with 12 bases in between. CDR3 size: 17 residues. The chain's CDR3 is CASSQDLLRVSYNEQFF. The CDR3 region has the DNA TGCGCCAGCAGCCAAGATCTCTTGCGGGTCTCCTACAATGAGCAGTTCTTC.

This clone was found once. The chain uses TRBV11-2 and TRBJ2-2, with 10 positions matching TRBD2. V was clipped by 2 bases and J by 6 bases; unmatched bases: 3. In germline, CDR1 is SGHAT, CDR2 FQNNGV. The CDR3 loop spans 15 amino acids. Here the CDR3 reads CASSLTSGTAGELFF. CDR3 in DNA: TGTGCCAGCAGCTTAACTAGCGGGACTGCCGGGGAGCTGTTTTTT.

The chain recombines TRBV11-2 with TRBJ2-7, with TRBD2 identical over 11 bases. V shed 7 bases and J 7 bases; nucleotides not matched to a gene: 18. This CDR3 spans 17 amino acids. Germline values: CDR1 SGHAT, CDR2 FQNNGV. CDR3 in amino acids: CASTQPRVSGRGWEQYF. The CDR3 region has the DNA TGTGCCAGCACCCAACCTAGGGTTAGCGGGAGGGGGTGGGAGCAGTACTTC.

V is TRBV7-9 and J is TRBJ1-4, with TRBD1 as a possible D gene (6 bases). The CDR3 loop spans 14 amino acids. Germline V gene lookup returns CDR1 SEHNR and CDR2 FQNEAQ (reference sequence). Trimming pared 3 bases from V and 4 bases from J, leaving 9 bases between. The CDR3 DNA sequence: TGTGCCAGCAGCTTCGGGACATTTAATGAAAAACTGTTTTTT. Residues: CASSFGTFNEKLFF.

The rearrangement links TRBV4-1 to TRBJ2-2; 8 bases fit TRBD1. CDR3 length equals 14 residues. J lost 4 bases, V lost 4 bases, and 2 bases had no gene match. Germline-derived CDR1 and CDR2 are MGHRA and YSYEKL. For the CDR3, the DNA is TGCGCCAGCAGCCGGACAGGGACCACCGGGGAGCTGTTTTTT. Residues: CASSRTGTTGELFF.

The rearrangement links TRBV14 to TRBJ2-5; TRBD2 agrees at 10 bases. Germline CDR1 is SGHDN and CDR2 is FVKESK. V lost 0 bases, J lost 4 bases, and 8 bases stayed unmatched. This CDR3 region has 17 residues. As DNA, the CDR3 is TGTGCCAGCAGCCAAGATCCCCTAGCGGGGGCTGGAGAGACCCAGTACTTC. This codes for CASSQDPLAGAGETQYF.

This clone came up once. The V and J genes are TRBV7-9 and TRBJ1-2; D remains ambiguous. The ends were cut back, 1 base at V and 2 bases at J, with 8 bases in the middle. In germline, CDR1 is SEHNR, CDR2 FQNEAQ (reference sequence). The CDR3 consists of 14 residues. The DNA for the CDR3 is TGTGCCAGCAGCTTAGATCCAGGAAACTATGGCTACACCTTC. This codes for CASSLDPGNYGYTF. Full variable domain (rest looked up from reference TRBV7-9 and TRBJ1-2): DTGVSQNPRHKITKRGQNVTFRCDPISEHNRLYWYRQTLGQGPEFLTYFQNEAQLEKSRLLSDRFSAERPKGSFSTLEIQRTEQGDSAMYLCASSLDPGNYGYTFGSGTRLTVV.

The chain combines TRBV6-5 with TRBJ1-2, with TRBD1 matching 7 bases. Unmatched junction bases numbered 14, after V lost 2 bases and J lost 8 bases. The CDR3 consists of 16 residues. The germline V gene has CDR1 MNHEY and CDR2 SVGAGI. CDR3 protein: CASSYREGATLAGYTF. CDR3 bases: TGTGCCAGCAGTTACAGAGAGGGGGCAACTTTGGCCGGCTACACCTTC.

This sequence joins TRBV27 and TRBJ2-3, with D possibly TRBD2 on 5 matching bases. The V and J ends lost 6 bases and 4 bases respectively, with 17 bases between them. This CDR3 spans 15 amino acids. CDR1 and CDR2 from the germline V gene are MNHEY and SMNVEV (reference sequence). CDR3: CASRVLVGRADTQYF. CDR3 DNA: TGTGCCAGCAGAGTTTTGGTAGGGCGGGCAGATACGCAGTATTTT.

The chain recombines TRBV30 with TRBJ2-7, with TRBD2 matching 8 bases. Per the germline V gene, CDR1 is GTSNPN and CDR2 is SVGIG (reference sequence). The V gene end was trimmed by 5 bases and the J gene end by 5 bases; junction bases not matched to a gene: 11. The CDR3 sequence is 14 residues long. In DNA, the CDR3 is TGTGCCTGGGAGGGCGGCGGGAGGAGGAACGAGCAGTACTTC. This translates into CAWEGGGRRNEQYF.

In DNA, the CDR3 is TGTGCCAGCAGCTTAGTAGGCAGGGAGGTCCACGAGCAGTACTTC. This codes for CASSLVGREVHEQYF. This rearrangement joins TRBV7-9 to TRBJ2-7; the D gene is possibly TRBD2 (6 bases). The CDR3 sequence is 15 residues long. Between the trimmed V and J ends, which lost 1 base and 5 bases, there was a span of 15 bases. Germline loops: CDR1 SEHNR, CDR2 FQNEAQ (reference sequence).

Here the CDR3 reads CASSEKQSGANVLTF. Written as DNA, the CDR3 is TGTGCCAGCAGTGAAAAGCAGTCTGGGGCCAACGTCCTGACTTTC. The chain has TRBV6-1 and TRBJ2-6; D call uncertain. The V end lost 2 bases, the J end lost 1 base, and 6 bases lay between the germline ends. Germline-derived CDR1 and CDR2 are MNHNS and SASEGT. This CDR3 has 15 amino acids.

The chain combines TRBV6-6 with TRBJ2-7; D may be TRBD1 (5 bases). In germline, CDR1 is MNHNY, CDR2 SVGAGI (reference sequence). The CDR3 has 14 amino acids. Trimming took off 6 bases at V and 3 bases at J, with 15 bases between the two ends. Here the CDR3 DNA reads TGTGCCAGCAGACCAGGGTCCCTCATCTACGAGCAGTACTTC. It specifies CASRPGSLIYEQYF.

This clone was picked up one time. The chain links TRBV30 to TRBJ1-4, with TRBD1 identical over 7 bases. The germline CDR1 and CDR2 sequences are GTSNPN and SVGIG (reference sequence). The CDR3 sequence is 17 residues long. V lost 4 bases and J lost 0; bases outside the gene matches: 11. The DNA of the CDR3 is TGTGCCTGGAACCGGGACAGTCCTTCCTCAACTAATGAAAAACTGTTTTTT. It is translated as CAWNRDSPSSTNEKLFF.

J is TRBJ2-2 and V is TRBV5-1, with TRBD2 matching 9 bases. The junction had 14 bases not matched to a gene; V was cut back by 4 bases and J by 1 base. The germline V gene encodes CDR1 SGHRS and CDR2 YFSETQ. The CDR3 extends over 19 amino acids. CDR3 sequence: CASSPLNTRLAENTGELFF. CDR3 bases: TGCGCCAGCAGCCCCCTAAATACAAGACTAGCGGAGAACACCGGGGAGCTGTTTTTT.

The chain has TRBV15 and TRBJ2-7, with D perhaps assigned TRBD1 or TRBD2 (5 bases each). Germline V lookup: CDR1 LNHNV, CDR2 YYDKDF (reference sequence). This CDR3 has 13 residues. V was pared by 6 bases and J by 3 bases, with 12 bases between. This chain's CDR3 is CATRGDPGYEQYF. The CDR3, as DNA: TGTGCCACCAGAGGGGACCCGGGCTACGAGCAGTACTTC. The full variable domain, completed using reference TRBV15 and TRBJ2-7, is DAMVIQNPRYQVTQFGKPVTLSCSQTLNHNVMYWYQQKSSQAPKLLFHYYDKDFNNEADTPDNFQSRRPNTSFCFLDIRSPGLGDTAMYLCATRGDPGYEQYFGPGTRLTVT.

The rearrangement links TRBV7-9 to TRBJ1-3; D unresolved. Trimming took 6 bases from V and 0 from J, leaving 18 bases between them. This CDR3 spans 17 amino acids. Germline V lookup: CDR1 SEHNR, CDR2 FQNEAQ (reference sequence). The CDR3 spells CASSPNPTEVSGNTIYF. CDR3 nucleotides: TGTGCCAGCAGTCCAAATCCTACAGAGGTCTCTGGAAACACCATATATTTT.